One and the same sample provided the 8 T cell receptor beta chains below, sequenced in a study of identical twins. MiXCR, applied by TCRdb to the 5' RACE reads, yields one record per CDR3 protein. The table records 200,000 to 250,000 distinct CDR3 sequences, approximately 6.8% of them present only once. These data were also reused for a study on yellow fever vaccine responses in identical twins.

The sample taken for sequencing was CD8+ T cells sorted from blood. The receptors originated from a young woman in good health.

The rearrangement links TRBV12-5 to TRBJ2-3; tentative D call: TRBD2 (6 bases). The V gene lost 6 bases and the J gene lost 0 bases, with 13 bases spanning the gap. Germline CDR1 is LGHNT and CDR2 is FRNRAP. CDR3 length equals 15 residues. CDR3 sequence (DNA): TGTGCTAGTGGACCCGGGGGTACTAGCACAGATACGCAGTATTTT. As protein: CASGPGGTSTDTQYF.

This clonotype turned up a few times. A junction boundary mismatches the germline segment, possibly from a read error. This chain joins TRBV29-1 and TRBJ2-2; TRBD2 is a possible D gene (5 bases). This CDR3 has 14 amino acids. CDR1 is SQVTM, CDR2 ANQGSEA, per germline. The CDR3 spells CSVHLDTNTGELLF. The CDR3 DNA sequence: TGCAGCGTTCACCTCGACACAAACACCGGGGAGCTGCTTTTT.

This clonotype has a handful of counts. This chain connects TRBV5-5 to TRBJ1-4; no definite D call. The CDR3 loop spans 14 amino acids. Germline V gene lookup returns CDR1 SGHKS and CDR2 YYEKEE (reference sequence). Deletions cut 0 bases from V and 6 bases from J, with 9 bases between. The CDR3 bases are TGTGCCAGCAGCTTGGCCGGGTCAGATGAAAAACTGTTTTTT. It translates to CASSLAGSDEKLFF.

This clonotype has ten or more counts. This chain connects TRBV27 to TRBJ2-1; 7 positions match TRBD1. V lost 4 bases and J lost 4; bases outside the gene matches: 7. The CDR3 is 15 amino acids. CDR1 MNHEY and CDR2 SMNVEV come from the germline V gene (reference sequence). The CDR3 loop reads CASSSSGTVYNEQFF. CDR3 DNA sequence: TGTGCCAGCAGTTCCTCCGGGACAGTATACAATGAGCAGTTCTTC.

The CDR3 bases are TGCAGTGCCCTAGCGGGATACTCCTACGAGCAGTACTTC. Amino acid sequence: CSALAGYSYEQYF. This chain connects TRBV20-1 to TRBJ2-7; TRBD2 matches at 9 bases. The CDR3 sequence is 13 residues long. Germline loops: CDR1 DFQATT, CDR2 SNEGSKA (reference sequence). V trimming: 6 bases; J trimming: 0 bases; junction bases outside the gene matches: 3.

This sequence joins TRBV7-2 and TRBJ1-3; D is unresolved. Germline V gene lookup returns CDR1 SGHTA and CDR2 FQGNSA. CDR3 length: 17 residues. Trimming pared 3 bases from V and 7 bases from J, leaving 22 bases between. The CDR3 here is CASSFPRTAALINTIYF. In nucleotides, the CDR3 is TGTGCCAGCAGCTTCCCCAGAACGGCAGCGCTGATTAACACCATATATTTT.

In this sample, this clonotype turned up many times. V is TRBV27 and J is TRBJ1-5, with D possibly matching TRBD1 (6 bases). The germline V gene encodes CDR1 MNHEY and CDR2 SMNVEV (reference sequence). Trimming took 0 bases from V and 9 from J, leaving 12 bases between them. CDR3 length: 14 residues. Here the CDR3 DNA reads TGTGCCAGCAGTTTATCCGGGGGCCAGGGGCCCCAGCATTTT. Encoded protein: CASSLSGGQGPQHF.

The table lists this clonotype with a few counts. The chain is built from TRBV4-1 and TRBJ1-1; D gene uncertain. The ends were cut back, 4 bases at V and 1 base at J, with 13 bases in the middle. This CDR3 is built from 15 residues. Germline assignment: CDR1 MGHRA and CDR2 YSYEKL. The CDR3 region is CASSPGEFWNTEAFF. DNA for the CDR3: TGCGCCAGCAGCCCAGGAGAATTCTGGAACACTGAAGCTTTCTTT.